These 25 T cell receptor beta chains were sequenced from one sample in a study of cytomegalovirus exposure and HLA in healthy donors. Measured with immunoSEQ multiplex PCR; TCRdb has only the in-frame clones, and not every one. Here the sample spans 70,000 or so clones, around 94% being singletons. Material: PBMCs. These receptors all come from a woman under 30 in good health and CMV-seropositive.

The chain employs TRBV10-1 and TRBJ2-1; 8 bases agree with TRBD2. V lost 2 bases, J lost 4 bases, and 4 bases stayed unmatched. The CDR3 sequence is 15 residues long. Germline V gives CDR1 WNHNN, CDR2 SYGVQD (reference sequence). This chain's CDR3 is CASSEGLAGYNEQFF. In DNA, the CDR3 is TGCGCCAGCAGTGAGGGGTTAGCGGGGTACAATGAGCAGTTCTTC.

A note on this clone: At one end the junction does not follow the germline gene, possibly because of a read error. The chain recombines TRBV2 with TRBJ2-4; 8 bases are a match to TRBD1. Per germline, CDR1 SNHLY and CDR2 FYNNEI. The CDR3 spans 13 residues. The CDR3 DNA follows: TGTGCCAGCAGTGAATCGAGGCAGGGGGCAACACCTTTC. Translation: CASSESRQGATPF. The full variable domain, rest sourced from reference TRBV2 and TRBJ2-4, is EPEVTQTPSHQVTQMGQEVILRCVPISNHLYFYWYRQILGQKVEFLVSFYNNEISEKSEIFDDQFSVERPDGSNFTLKIRSTKLEDSAMYFCASSESRQGATPFGAGTRLSVL.

The chain recombines TRBV4-1 with TRBJ1-1; no definite D call. The CDR3 spans 15 residues. The ends were cut back, 6 bases at V and 4 bases at J, with 18 bases in the middle. The germline V gene has CDR1 MGHRA and CDR2 YSYEKL. CDR3 in DNA: TGCGCCAGCAGATTTAGCAGCCGGATGAGCACTGAAGCTTTCTTT. Protein sequence: CASRFSSRMSTEAFF.

The J gene is TRBJ2-7, the V gene TRBV5-1; TRBD1 aligns across 11 bases. Germline CDR1 SGHRS, CDR2 YFSETQ. V was clipped by 7 bases and J by 0 bases; unmatched bases: 12. The CDR3 length is 17 residues. This CDR3 is CASGPGPGTGGSYEQYF. The CDR3 DNA reads TGCGCCAGCGGGCCAGGTCCCGGGACAGGGGGCTCCTACGAGCAGTACTTC.

This chain joins TRBV9 and TRBJ1-3, with D hard to call. From germline, CDR1 is SGDLS and CDR2 YYNGEE. This CDR3 is built from 16 residues. Trimming took off 0 bases at V and 0 bases at J, with 10 bases between the two ends. In nucleotides, the CDR3 is TGTGCCAGCAGCGTAGATTGGGCCTACTCTGGAAACACCATATATTTT. Its translation is CASSVDWAYSGNTIYF.

In this sample, this clone turned up once. This chain uses TRBV7-2 with TRBJ2-2; 7 positions agree with TRBD1. Germline CDR1 and CDR2: SGHTA and FQGNSA. V lost 5 bases, J lost 0 bases, and 9 bases stayed unmatched. The CDR3 has 17 residues. The CDR3 DNA sequence: TGTGCCAGCAGCCGTACAGGGGTCTTCGCGAACACCGGGGAGCTGTTTTTT. Amino acid sequence: CASSRTGVFANTGELFF.

The chain couples TRBV2 to TRBJ1-1; TRBD1 agrees at 8 bases. V lost 6 bases, J lost 1 base, and 10 bases stayed unmatched. CDR3 size: 16 residues. Germline values: CDR1 SNHLY, CDR2 FYNNEI. CDR3 bases: TGTGCCAGCAGCTCATCTCAGGACAGGGAGAACACTGAAGCTTTCTTT. It translates to CASSSSQDRENTEAFF.

The rearrangement links TRBV29-1 to TRBJ2-7; TRBD2 aligns across 7 bases. In germline, CDR1 is SQVTM, CDR2 ANQGSEA. This CDR3 has 13 residues. The J segment lost 3 bases and the V segment lost 4 bases, leaving 6 bases of the junction unmatched. CDR3 residues: CSVGAGAGYEQYF. The CDR3 region has the DNA TGCAGCGTTGGCGCGGGAGCCGGCTACGAGCAGTACTTC.

The V call is TRBV11-2, the J call TRBJ1-6, with a possible D match to TRBD1 (6 bases). V gave up 3 bases and J gave up 6 bases, with 9 bases separating them. Germline V gene data show CDR1 as SGHAT and CDR2 as FQNNGV. The CDR3 length is 14 residues. CDR3 loop: CASSFTGSNSPLHF. Written as DNA, the CDR3 is TGTGCCAGCAGCTTTACAGGGTCTAATTCACCCCTCCACTTT.

This clone was observed a single time. V gene TRBV11-3 combines with J gene TRBJ2-7; 7 bases match TRBD2. The germline CDR1 and CDR2 sequences are SGHNT and YENEEA. The CDR3 covers 15 residues. The trim removed 5 bases at V and 4 bases at J, leaving 11 bases unmatched. In DNA, the CDR3 is TGTGCCAGCAGCCCGCTGGGCCGGGGGGAGTACGAGCAGTACTTC. Encoded protein: CASSPLGRGEYEQYF.

V gene TRBV7-3 combines with J gene TRBJ2-1; D call uncertain. Trimming left V 1 base short and J 0 bases short, with 10 bases between. This CDR3 spans 16 amino acids. Germline V gene data show CDR1 as SGHTA and CDR2 as FQGTGA. The CDR3 loop reads CASSLIPRSSYNEQFF. For the CDR3, the DNA is TGTGCCAGCAGCTTAATTCCCCGGAGCTCCTACAATGAGCAGTTCTTC.

The chain recombines TRBV11-2 with TRBJ1-1; 7 bases map to TRBD1. The CDR3 sequence is 16 residues long. The germline CDR1 and CDR2 sequences are SGHAT and FQNNGV. J lost 1 base, V lost 0 bases, and 5 bases had no gene match. CDR3 in amino acids: CASSLDINRGNTEAFF. The CDR3 region has the DNA TGTGCCAGCAGCTTAGATATTAACAGGGGGAACACTGAAGCTTTCTTT.

The chain uses TRBV6-6 and TRBJ2-7; the D is unclear. The CDR3 consists of 15 residues. V lost 2 bases to trimming and J lost 6 bases, with 17 bases between them. Germline CDR1 is MNHNY and CDR2 is SVGAGI (reference sequence). The CDR3: CASSYARPSGGEQYF. As DNA, the CDR3 is TGTGCCAGCAGTTACGCCCGTCCCTCAGGTGGCGAGCAGTACTTC.

This sequence joins TRBV29-1 and TRBJ1-4; D not certain. With 0 bases removed from V and 7 bases from J, the gap between germline ends came to 12 bases. CDR1 is SQVTM and CDR2 is ANQGSEA in the germline V gene. The CDR3 is 14 amino acids. The CDR3 sequence is CSVEDHAWSEKLFF. As DNA, the CDR3 is TGCAGCGTTGAAGATCACGCGTGGAGTGAAAAACTGTTTTTT. The whole variable domain, filled in from reference TRBV29-1 and TRBJ1-4, reads SAVISQKPSRDICQRGTSLTIQCQVDSQVTMMFWYRQQPGQSLTLIATANQGSEATYESGFVIDKFPISRPNLTFSTLTVSNMSPEDSSIYLCSVEDHAWSEKLFFGSGTQLSVL.

The V gene is TRBV5-4, the J gene TRBJ2-2; 14 bases fit TRBD2. V dropped 2 bases and J dropped 6; count of bases not matched to a gene: 3. Germline lookup yields CDR1 SGHNT and CDR2 YYREEE (reference sequence). This CDR3 has 16 residues. The CDR3 sequence is CASSFGTSGGAGELFF. DNA for the CDR3: TGTGCCAGCAGCTTCGGGACTAGCGGGGGTGCCGGGGAGCTGTTTTTT.

The chain carries TRBV30 and TRBJ2-5; 8 nucleotides align to TRBD2. Unmatched junction bases numbered 10, after V lost 3 bases and J lost 1 base. The CDR3 is 16 residues long. Germline CDR1 reads GTSNPN; CDR2 reads SVGIG (reference sequence). The CDR3 DNA reads TGTGCCTGGAGCTCCCTGGCTAGCGGGCCCCAAGAGACCCAGTACTTC. It specifies CAWSSLASGPQETQYF.

The chain uses TRBV5-6 and TRBJ1-2; D remains unclear. V lost 2 bases and J 1 base, leaving 12 bases between the germline ends. The CDR3 totals 15 residues. CDR1 is SGHDT and CDR2 is YYEEEE in the germline V gene. In nucleotides, the CDR3 is TGTGCCAGCAGCTTTCAGCCGGGAGATAACTATGGCTACACCTTC. It is translated as CASSFQPGDNYGYTF.

This clone has more than one count but fewer than ten. The chain recombines TRBV11-2 with TRBJ2-1, with D unclear. This CDR3 spans 13 amino acids. Trimming removed 5 bases from V and 7 bases from J, with 12 bases in between. Germline V gene data show CDR1 as SGHAT and CDR2 as FQNNGV. CDR3 bases: TGTGCCAGCAGCCCACTTGCCGTAAATGAGCAGTTCTTC. Translated, it gives CASSPLAVNEQFF.

This chain's CDR3 is CASSPGAGPRPLHF. The CDR3 bases are TGTGCCAGCAGCCCCGGTGCGGGCCCGAGACCCCTCCACTTT. The chain combines TRBV27 with TRBJ1-6; D unclear. Germline values: CDR1 MNHEY, CDR2 SMNVEV (reference sequence). The CDR3 runs 14 residues. V lost 6 bases and J 12 bases, leaving 18 bases between the germline ends.

The V gene is TRBV2, the J gene TRBJ2-1; maybe TRBD2 (7 bases). CDR1 and CDR2 from the germline V gene are SNHLY and FYNNEI. The V end lost 5 bases, the J end lost 8 bases, and 19 bases lay between the germline ends. The CDR3 runs 15 residues. The CDR3 spells CASSSRWGGNYEQFF. In nucleotides, the CDR3 is TGTGCCAGCAGTAGTCGTTGGGGGGGCAATTATGAGCAGTTCTTC.

J is TRBJ2-3 and V is TRBV7-6, with 8 bases matching TRBD2. The germline V gene has CDR1 SGHVS and CDR2 FNYEAQ. The junction had 4 bases not matched to a gene; V was cut back by 2 bases and J by 6 bases. CDR3 size: 14 residues. CDR3 sequence (DNA): TGTGCCAGCAGCTTAAGCGGGGGCCTGGATACGCAGTATTTT. This encodes CASSLSGGLDTQYF.

This clone was counted once. The gene calls are TRBV6-5 and TRBJ1-2, with 7 positions matching TRBD1. This CDR3 is built from 13 residues. J gave up 8 bases and V 5 bases, and 8 bases lay outside the gene matches. Looked up from germline, CDR1 is MNHEY and CDR2 is SVGAGI. The CDR3: CASSDGQAGGYTF. The CDR3 nucleotides are TGTGCCAGCAGTGACGGACAGGCGGGCGGCTACACCTTC.

The gene calls are TRBV5-1 and TRBJ2-2; D gene ambiguous. CDR3 length equals 14 residues. With 4 bases removed from V and 3 bases from J, the gap between germline ends came to 10 bases. CDR1 SGHRS and CDR2 YFSETQ come from the germline V gene. The CDR3 loop reads CASSNRTDTGELFF. CDR3 nucleotide sequence: TGCGCCAGCAGCAATCGTACGGACACCGGGGAGCTGTTTTTT.

The chain uses TRBV7-9 and TRBJ2-1; unclear D gene. Germline V gives CDR1 SEHNR, CDR2 FQNEAQ (reference sequence). The germline V and J ends were trimmed by 5 bases and 6 bases, with 8 bases remaining between them. This CDR3 has 12 amino acids. In DNA, the CDR3 is TGTGCCAGCAGCGTCTCCCGCAATGAGCAGTTCTTC. Its translation is CASSVSRNEQFF. Supplemented by reference TRBV7-9 and TRBJ2-1, the full variable domain reads DTGVSQNPRHKITKRGQNVTFRCDPISEHNRLYWYRQTLGQGPEFLTYFQNEAQLEKSRLLSDRFSAERPKGSFSTLEIQRTEQGDSAMYLCASSVSRNEQFFGPGTRLTVL.

J is TRBJ2-2 and V is TRBV6-1; tentatively, D is TRBD1 (6 bases). The CDR3 is made up of 15 amino acids. The V end was cut by 6 bases, the J end by 1 base, with 12 bases between. Per germline, CDR1 MNHNS and CDR2 SASEGT. CDR3 sequence (DNA): TGTGCCAGCAGCCCCCGGGACAAGAACACCGGGGAGCTGTTTTTT. Its protein is CASSPRDKNTGELFF.